The rows below give T cell receptor beta chains drawn from one sample of a study of beta chain features in type 1 diabetes. Libraries were prepared by immunoSEQ multiplex PCR; TCRdb keeps only in-frame clonotypes and omits some of them. This table holds a few hundred thousand clones, 14% found once. The source material was naive CD4+ T cells from blood. Source of these receptors: a man aged 25 to 40 with type 1 diabetes. CDR3s include the opening cysteine and the closing phenylalanine or tryptophan.

v_call	j_call	cdr3_aa
TRBV18	TRBJ1-1	CASRGARDTEAFF
TRBV9	TRBJ2-1	CASSVSTSGHNEQFF
TRBV29-1	TRBJ2-2	CSVLPAGVAGELFF
TRBV7-2	TRBJ2-2	CASSLAGVFSGELFF
TRBV5-1	TRBJ2-7	CASSLEFRGQGYEQYF
TRBV30	TRBJ1-2	CAWSVQVDYGYTF
TRBV19	TRBJ2-7	CASSYGTFDYEQYF
TRBV30	TRBJ1-2	CAWSPRGPPGYTF
TRBV5-1	TRBJ2-5	CASSFDRRETQYF
TRBV5-1	TRBJ1-2	CASSLGGQGASYTF
TRBV5-1	TRBJ2-2	CASTCGELFF
TRBV7-2	TRBJ2-7	CASSLGLAGVYEQYF
TRBV6-1	TRBJ2-3	CASGLLAGGDTQYF
TRBV19	TRBJ1-2	CASRAQTSDDHGYTF
TRBV20-1	TRBJ1-1	CSVGGQKAFF
TRBV4-1	TRBJ2-1	CASSQGTGTPYNEQFF
TRBV9	TRBJ2-5	CASSVNQETQYF
TRBV2	TRBJ2-5	CASSERGARETQYF
TRBV4-1	TRBJ2-3	CASSPFPQGAPGSTDTQYF
TRBV11-2	TRBJ2-1	CASSNSPSSYNEQFF
TRBV28	TRBJ2-2	CASAWAGNAGELFF
TRBV15	TRBJ2-7	CATSRDSGLAPANAQYF
TRBV6-5	TRBJ1-6	CASSRQNSPLHF
TRBV28	TRBJ2-7	CASKTGAPYEQYF
TRBV10-3	TRBJ2-5	CATQGVLNSGIQETQYF
TRBV2	TRBJ2-5	CASSGDRGRETQYF
TRBV18	TRBJ2-5	CATGLASGETQYF
TRBV13	TRBJ2-1	CASSLTFGRGEMYEQFF
TRBV13	TRBJ1-1	CASSLAGGPEAFF
TRBV18	TRBJ1-3	CASSPRETTGNTIYF
TRBV5-6	TRBJ1-5	CASSLAGGWWSNQPQHF
TRBV5-1	TRBJ1-1	CASSLDRGGGYTEAFF
TRBV5-1	TRBJ2-5	CASSFLGTQYF
TRBV6-5	TRBJ1-1	CASRTTRNTEAFF
TRBV27	TRBJ1-2	CASSRQGNANYGYTF
TRBV5-1	TRBJ2-5	CASSLLGQGNQETQYF